This passage covers 15 T cell receptor beta chains from one sample sequenced in a study of blood T cell repertoires in COVID-19. Here immunoSEQ multiplex PCR was the method, and the copy in TCRdb shows in-frame clones only, minus some. The sample has 58,000 or so clones, 78% seen once. Sequenced: peripheral blood. The receptors originated from a human donor in a cohort sampled during active COVID-19.

The chain carries TRBV5-5 and TRBJ2-7; maybe TRBD1 (6 bases). Germline CDR1 reads SGHKS; CDR2 reads YYEKEE (reference sequence). This CDR3 spans 15 amino acids. The germline V and J ends were trimmed by 0 bases and 3 bases, with 13 bases remaining between them. CDR3 DNA: TGTGCCAGCAGCTTGGCCGGTGGACAGAACTACGAGCAGTACTTC. Its translation is CASSLAGGQNYEQYF. Full variable domain (outside the CDR3, taken from reference TRBV5-5 and TRBJ2-7): DAGVTQSPTHLIKTRGQQVTLRCSPISGHKSVSWYQQVLGQGPQFIFQYYEKEERGRGNFPDRFSARQFPNYSSELNVNALLLGDSALYLCASSLAGGQNYEQYFGPGTRLTVT.

The J gene is TRBJ1-3, the V gene TRBV7-3, with TRBD1 matching over 7 bases. V was pared by 5 bases and J by 4 bases, with 2 bases of the junction left unmatched. This CDR3 contains 13 residues. Germline CDR1 reads SGHTA; CDR2 reads FQGTGA. The CDR3 spells CASSGGQGNTIYF. The CDR3 DNA sequence: TGTGCCAGCAGCGGGGGACAGGGAAACACCATATATTTT.

The chain links TRBV3-1 (or the pseudogene TRBV3-2) to TRBJ2-2; no clear D gene. Germline lookup yields CDR1 LGHDT and CDR2 YNNKEL (reference sequence). The CDR3 is made up of 14 amino acids. Trimming left V 4 bases short and J 5 bases short, with 11 bases between. The chain's CDR3 is CASSLSLQTGELFF. The CDR3 nucleotides read TGTGCCAGCAGCCTTTCTTTACAGACCGGGGAGCTGTTTTTT.

In its sample, this clone was seen a few times. This rearrangement joins TRBV4-3 to TRBJ1-2; unclear D gene. V lost 3 bases and J lost 3, with 11 bases in between. The CDR3 is 14 residues long. Germline V lookup: CDR1 LGHNA, CDR2 YSLEER. CDR3 residues: CASSHHSGDYGYTF. CDR3 DNA: TGCGCCAGCAGCCACCACTCCGGAGACTATGGCTACACCTTC.

The genes are TRBV4-2 and TRBJ2-1; D unresolved. In germline, CDR1 is LGHNA, CDR2 YNFKEQ. CDR3 length: 13 residues. Trimming shortened V by 1 base and J by 4 bases, and 5 bases separated the two germline ends. DNA of the CDR3: TGTGCCAGCAGCCAAGGGAGTTACAATGAGCAGTTCTTC. Translation gives CASSQGSYNEQFF.

This sequence joins TRBV10-3 and TRBJ1-1, with TRBD1 as a possible D gene (6 bases). The germline V gene encodes CDR1 ENHRY and CDR2 SYGVKD. V was shortened by 6 bases and J by 0 bases, with 8 bases between the two germline ends. This CDR3 has 13 amino acids. Here the CDR3 reads CAISGTLNTEAFF. CDR3 DNA: TGTGCCATCAGCGGGACACTGAACACTGAAGCTTTCTTT.

This chain connects TRBV9 to TRBJ1-1; 7 bases align to TRBD1. V lost 0 bases, J lost 6 bases, and 14 bases stayed unmatched. This CDR3 contains 17 residues. CDR1 is SGDLS, CDR2 YYNGEE, per germline. The CDR3 is CASSVVSQTGYVSEAFF. In DNA form, the CDR3 reads TGTGCCAGCAGCGTAGTGTCCCAGACAGGGTATGTTTCTGAAGCTTTCTTT. Looking up the rest from reference TRBV9 and TRBJ1-1 gives the full variable domain: DSGVTQTPKHLITATGQRVTLRCSPRSGDLSVYWYQQSLDQGLQFLIQYYNGEERAKGNILERFSAQQFPDLHSELNLSSLELGDSALYFCASSVVSQTGYVSEAFFGQGTRLTVV.

This CDR3 reads CASSPAGASWNYGYTF. CDR3 coding DNA: TGCGCCAGCAGCCCCGCCGGTGCCTCCTGGAACTATGGCTACACCTTC. The V call is TRBV4-3, the J call TRBJ1-2; D gene unclear. Germline V lookup: CDR1 LGHNA, CDR2 YSLEER. V was shortened by 4 bases and J by 2 bases, with 17 bases between the two germline ends. This CDR3 has 16 residues.

The chain has TRBV30 and TRBJ2-7; 8 positions agree with TRBD2. J lost 2 bases, V lost 2 bases, and 11 bases had no gene match. There are 16 residues in the CDR3. The germline V gene encodes CDR1 GTSNPN and CDR2 SVGIG (reference sequence). The CDR3 DNA follows: TGTGCCTGGAGTCCACGGGGGTCGGGGGGGGCCTACGAGCAGTACTTC. Amino acid sequence: CAWSPRGSGGAYEQYF.

V usage is TRBV2 and J usage is TRBJ2-7; weak D call: TRBD1 (6 bases). In germline, CDR1 is SNHLY, CDR2 FYNNEI. The V end was cut by 5 bases, the J end by 1 base, with 12 bases between. The CDR3 is made up of 14 amino acids. CDR3 sequence (DNA): TGTGCCAGCAGTAGCCGGGACACTTCCTACGAGCAGTACTTC. This encodes CASSSRDTSYEQYF.

The genes are TRBV29-1 and TRBJ2-1; 10 bases are shared with TRBD1. CDR3 size: 21 residues. V lost 3 bases to trimming and J lost 1 base; unmatched junction nucleotides: 21. CDR1 and CDR2 from the germline V gene are SQVTM and ANQGSEA. CDR3 amino acids: CSVEGHSGTGASRGSYNEQFF. As DNA, the CDR3 is TGCAGCGTTGAGGGGCACTCCGGGACAGGGGCTTCACGGGGGTCCTACAATGAGCAGTTCTTC.

This clone was observed a few times. The J gene is TRBJ2-7, the V gene TRBV6-5, with a possible D match to TRBD2 (6 bases). CDR3 length: 14 amino acids. CDR1 is MNHEY and CDR2 is SVGAGI in the germline V gene. Trimming left V 6 bases short and J 0 bases short, with 12 bases between. DNA of the CDR3: TGTGCCAGCAGCCGGGACTTCCGCTCCTACGAGCAGTACTTC. Protein: CASSRDFRSYEQYF.

The CDR3 bases are TGTGCCCTCCCACAGGGACATAACTATGGCTACACCTTC. This codes for CALPQGHNYGYTF. This chain connects TRBV30 to TRBJ1-2, with D maybe TRBD1 (6 bases). This CDR3 is 13 amino acids long. CDR1 is GTSNPN, CDR2 SVGIG, per germline (reference sequence). V was pared by 8 bases and J by 1 base, with 14 bases between.

A few counts support this clone. V usage is TRBV18 and J usage is TRBJ2-6, with D tentatively TRBD1 (5 bases). The V end was cut by 3 bases, the J end by 1 base, with 7 bases between. The CDR3 consists of 15 residues. Germline V gene lookup returns CDR1 KGHSH and CDR2 LQKENI. CDR3 nucleotides: TGTGCCAGCTCACCGCAGGGTTCTGGGGCCAACGTCCTGACTTTC. Its translation is CASSPQGSGANVLTF.

The chain carries TRBV5-1 and TRBJ1-6; no clear D. Germline CDR1 SGHRS, CDR2 YFSETQ. The V end lost 0 bases, the J end lost 10 bases, and 17 bases lay between the germline ends. The CDR3 loop spans 16 amino acids. The CDR3 sequence is CASSLDFASSGSPLHF. The CDR3 DNA follows: TGCGCCAGCAGCTTGGATTTCGCATCATCGGGGTCACCCCTCCACTTT.